The 7 T cell receptor beta chains given below trace back to one sample, sequenced in a study of regulatory T cells in long-lasting Graves disease. TCR beta libraries were built with iRepertoire HTBI primers and Arm-PCR of CDR3 regions. TCRdb fed the multiplex PCR reads into MiXCR, producing one record per CDR3 protein. The data hold hundreds of thousands of distinct CDR3 sequences, with 20% observed a single time. Sample time point: persistent/refractory GD, antithyroid drugs over 5 years with positive TRAb. TCR sequences were obtained from RNA taken from PBMCs. This specimen was peripheral blood mononuclear cells (PBMCs), taken when the disease was refractory, from a patient treated with antithyroid drugs. The receptors shown here come from a female donor with Graves disease.

Comments on this clonotype: Since a much larger clone is just one base distant, this may be a read error. In nucleotides, the CDR3 is TGTGCCAGCAGTTCTCAGGGGGCGCGGACCAAAGAGACCCAGCACTTC. It encodes CASSSQGARTKETQHF. V and J are TRBV28 and TRBJ2-5, with 8 nucleotides matching TRBD1. CDR1 and CDR2 (germline): MDHEN, SYDVKM. There are 16 residues in the CDR3.

This clonotype was observed many times. The chain uses TRBV6-5 and TRBJ1-4, with D unresolved. Germline lookup yields CDR1 MNHEY and CDR2 SVGAGI. The CDR3 runs 12 residues. Trimming removed 4 bases at V and 14 bases at J, with 14 bases between. Here the CDR3 DNA reads TGTGCCAGCAGTTTCCTTCCGATGAGGCTGTTTTTT. Translating it yields CASSFLPMRLFF.

V is TRBV5-1 and J is TRBJ1-1; D is ambiguous. This CDR3 is built from 14 residues. Germline loops: CDR1 SGHRS, CDR2 YFSETQ. Trimming left V 4 bases short and J 1 base short, with 11 bases between. The CDR3 sequence is CASSLVRGNTEAFF. The DNA for the CDR3 is TGCGCCAGCAGCCTGGTACGGGGGAACACTGAAGCTTTCTTT.

The sample holds many counts of this clonotype. This chain connects TRBV28 to TRBJ1-1, with a possible D match to TRBD1 (5 bases). V was clipped by 5 bases and J by 4 bases, with 14 bases between them. The germline CDR1 and CDR2 sequences are MDHEN and SYDVKM. The CDR3 has 14 amino acids. The CDR3 nucleotides read TGTGCCAGCAGTGTGGGGGGTCCGGTCACTGAAGCTTTCTTT. It specifies CASSVGGPVTEAFF. Based on the CDR3 plus reference TRBV28 and TRBJ1-1, the full variable domain is DVKVTQSSRYLVKRTGEKVFLECVQDMDHENMFWYRQDPGLGLRLIYFSYDVKMKEKGDIPEGYSVSREKKERFSLILESASTNQTSMYLCASSVGGPVTEAFFGQGTRLTVV.

This clonotype was seen a few times. One junction end disagrees with the germline gene, perhaps due to a read error. The chain couples TRBV7-9 to TRBJ1-4; D remains ambiguous. The CDR3 spans 14 residues. Germline CDR1 reads SEHNR; CDR2 reads FQNEAQ (reference sequence). The CDR3 sequence: CASSSRQSNEKPFF. The CDR3 DNA follows: TGTGCCAGCAGCTCCAGGCAGTCGAATGAAAAACCGTTTTTT.

This clonotype occurred many times. The chain couples TRBV28 to TRBJ1-6; the D gene is possibly TRBD1 (6 bases). Germline V gene data show CDR1 as MDHEN and CDR2 as SYDVKM. Trimming took off 4 bases at V and 13 bases at J, with 20 bases between the two ends. The CDR3 covers 15 residues. CDR3 DNA: TGTGCCAGCAGTTCGCCCGCGGGGGGCCTTCAGCCCCTCCACTTT. This gives the protein CASSSPAGGLQPLHF.

This clonotype was found a few times. The chain couples TRBV9 to TRBJ2-7, with 11 positions matching TRBD2. V trimming: 4 bases; J trimming: 3 bases; junction bases outside the gene matches: 9. Germline lookup yields CDR1 SGDLS and CDR2 YYNGEE. The CDR3 totals 16 residues. CDR3 sequence: CASSTSGRSFFYEQYF. Written as DNA, the CDR3 is TGTGCCAGCAGCACTAGCGGGAGAAGCTTCTTCTACGAGCAGTACTTC. Supplemented by reference TRBV9 and TRBJ2-7, the full variable domain reads DSGVTQTPKHLITATGQRVTLRCSPRSGDLSVYWYQQSLDQGLQFLIQYYNGEERAKGNILERFSAQQFPDLHSELNLSSLELGDSALYFCASSTSGRSFFYEQYFGPGTRLTVT.